This T cell receptor beta chain was obtained from a study of blood T cell repertoires in COVID-19. Study at large: Acute-phase and convalescent COVID-19 samples originated in the United States, Italy and Spain. T cells, B-cell-depleted T cells, or PBMCs provided the cDNA or gDNA that served as material.

CDR3 size: 15 residues. The V segment lost 5 bases and the J segment 3 bases; nucleotides outside the gene matches: 10. Germline CDR1 MDHEN, CDR2 SYDVKM. In the original processing: Quantification of nucleated cells was approximated via reference gene primer amplification. Assay used: immunoSEQ multiplex PCR; TCRdb lists only in-frame clones, some missing. The V and J calls and clone size come from that table; D and trimming were worked out from the DNA. The sample lists 200,000 to 250,000 clones; about four fifths were seen once. The clonotype comes from a man in his thirties or forties who had recovered from COVID-19. The chain carries TRBV28 and TRBJ2-7; 7 bases are a match to TRBD2. The sequencing input was peripheral blood. The CDR3 sequence: CASSNPGLRIYEQYV. The CDR3 nucleotides read TGTGCCAGCAGTAATCCGGGACTAAGGATCTACGAGCAGTACGTC.